These 12 T cell receptor beta chains were sequenced from one sample in a study of beta chain features in type 1 diabetes. As every portion of the isolated RNA was reverse transcribed, the sequencing read expressed TCRB transcripts. TCRdb's table, derived via immunoSEQ multiplex PCR, lists solely in-frame clones and lacks some. The sample includes 150,000 to 200,000 clones, about 63% of them seen just once. Study-wide findings and caveats: There was a moderate but significant shortening of TCRB CDR3s in all four CD4+ subsets of Type 1 diabetes patients.

These TCRs' antigens remain unknown. Material: naive CD4+ T cells from blood. These receptors all stem from a man aged 25 to 40 with type 1 diabetes.

The V call is TRBV25-1, the J call TRBJ1-6, with unresolved D. V was cut by 6 bases and J by 14 bases, with 17 bases left in between. The CDR3 sequence is 13 residues long. Germline-derived CDR1 and CDR2 are MGHDK and SYGVNS. CDR3 protein: CASRAGRAPALHF. The CDR3, as DNA: TGTGCCAGCAGGGCCGGAAGGGCCCCGGCCCTCCACTTT.

This rearrangement joins TRBV29-1 to TRBJ2-3, with TRBD1 as a possible D gene (6 bases). This CDR3 region has 15 residues. Germline CDR1 reads SQVTM; CDR2 reads ANQGSEA. Trimming stripped 7 bases from V and 2 bases from J, with 19 bases between. In nucleotides, the CDR3 is TGCAGCGCCAAGGGACAAGATCTGGTCACAGATACGCAGTATTTT. Translation: CSAKGQDLVTDTQYF.

This chain connects TRBV29-1 to TRBJ1-2, with D unclear. The CDR3 consists of 13 residues. The V and J ends lost 6 bases and 4 bases respectively, with 15 bases between them. Germline CDR1 reads SQVTM; CDR2 reads ANQGSEA. In DNA, the CDR3 is TGCAGCGTCGGGGAAATAGGTGGCTATGGCTACACCTTC. It specifies CSVGEIGGYGYTF.

This rearrangement joins TRBV4-3 to TRBJ2-1, with D hard to call. Trimming left V 4 bases short and J 4 bases short, with 17 bases between. The CDR3 has 16 residues. The V gene's germline CDR1 is LGHNA and CDR2 YSLEER. CDR3 nucleotide sequence: TGCGCCAGCAGCCCGGATGGACGGTCGCCTTACAATGAGCAGTTCTTC. Its protein product is CASSPDGRSPYNEQFF.

The chain uses TRBV7-9 and TRBJ2-7; possible D gene TRBD2, 6 bases. The CDR3 is 15 residues long. Germline V gene lookup returns CDR1 SEHNR and CDR2 FQNEAQ (reference sequence). Trimming took 4 bases from V and 5 from J, leaving 18 bases between them. The CDR3, as DNA: TGTGCCAGCAGCTGGCCGGGAGTTAGGTCAAACGAGCAGTACTTC. It translates to CASSWPGVRSNEQYF.

A few counts support this clone. Other DNA sequences in this sample translate to the same CDR3. The gene calls are TRBV30 and TRBJ1-5, with 7 bases lining up with TRBD1. The CDR3 is 14 amino acids. Germline-derived CDR1 and CDR2 are GTSNPN and SVGIG (reference sequence). The V segment lost 0 bases and the J segment 5 bases; nucleotides outside the gene matches: 4. The CDR3 DNA is TGTGCCTGGAGTGTACTCCAGGGGGATCAGCCCCAGCATTTT. Encoded protein: CAWSVLQGDQPQHF.

This chain connects TRBV25-1 to TRBJ2-1; the D call may be TRBD1 or TRBD2 (5 bases each). V was trimmed by 5 bases and J by 4 bases, leaving 18 bases between them. The CDR3 totals 16 residues. Germline CDR1 reads MGHDK; CDR2 reads SYGVNS. The CDR3 reads CASSKAEGPPYNEQFF. The CDR3 nucleotides read TGTGCCAGCAGTAAAGCCGAGGGACCTCCTTACAATGAGCAGTTCTTC. The full variable domain, completed using reference TRBV25-1 and TRBJ2-1, is EADIYQTPRYLVIGTGKKITLECSQTMGHDKMYWYQQDPGMELHLIHYSYGVNSTEKGDLSSESTVSRIRTEHFPLTLESARPSHTSQYLCASSKAEGPPYNEQFFGPGTRLTVL.

The chain couples TRBV5-1 to TRBJ2-2; 8 positions match TRBD1. Trimming cost V 3 bases and J 1 base; bases outside gene matches: 2. The germline V gene has CDR1 SGHRS and CDR2 YFSETQ. The CDR3 extends over 15 amino acids. As DNA, the CDR3 is TGCGCCAGCAGCTCGACAGGGGAGAACACCGGGGAGCTGTTTTTT. Translation gives CASSSTGENTGELFF.

J is TRBJ2-7 and V is TRBV9; D perhaps matches TRBD1 (5 bases). Trimming pared 3 bases from V and 1 base from J, leaving 14 bases between. The CDR3 length is 15 residues. The germline V gene encodes CDR1 SGDLS and CDR2 YYNGEE. CDR3 DNA sequence: TGTGCCAGCAGCGCTGGGGCGGCAGAATCCTACGAGCAGTACTTC. Its protein is CASSAGAAESYEQYF.

The V and J genes are TRBV4-3 and TRBJ1-6, with TRBD1 matching over 11 bases. V was clipped by 4 bases and J by 7 bases; unmatched bases: 6. Germline-derived CDR1 and CDR2 are LGHNA and YSLEER. This CDR3 is built from 16 residues. CDR3 bases: TGCGCCAGCAGCCCCGGGACAGGGGGTTTCAATTCACCCCTCCACTTT. It encodes CASSPGTGGFNSPLHF.

This chain uses TRBV5-6 with TRBJ2-6; D is undetermined. Between the trimmed V and J ends, which lost 4 bases and 4 bases, there was a span of 9 bases. Per germline, CDR1 SGHDT and CDR2 YYEEEE. CDR3 length: 14 residues. Here the CDR3 DNA reads TGTGCCAGCAGCCCCCTTAAGGGGGCCAACGTCCTGACTTTC. Protein: CASSPLKGANVLTF.

This clone has only a few counts. This chain links TRBV7-2 with TRBJ2-7; D remains unclear. Per germline, CDR1 SGHTA and CDR2 FQGNSA. The CDR3 runs to 13 residues. The V and J ends lost 3 bases and 2 bases respectively, with 8 bases between them. As DNA, the CDR3 is TGTGCCAGCAGCTTGGACGGTACCTACGAGCAGTACTTC. Its protein is CASSLDGTYEQYF.